A single sample gave rise to the 8 T cell receptor beta chains below, sequenced in a study of cytomegalovirus exposure and HLA in healthy donors. PCR amplification relied on 60 Vbeta primers (plus 13 Jbeta primers). Measured with immunoSEQ multiplex PCR; TCRdb has only the in-frame clones, and not every one. The data contain roughly 150,000 clones, 73% of them singletons. The sample consisted of PBMCs. All receptors derive from a woman between 18 and 29 years old in good health and CMV-seropositive.

The gene calls are TRBV9 and TRBJ1-3; 9 nucleotides agree with TRBD1. The CDR3 is made up of 16 amino acids. CDR1 is SGDLS, CDR2 YYNGEE, per germline. With 3 bases clipped from V and 2 bases from J, the junction kept 6 bases outside the gene matches. CDR3 in amino acids: CASSEGTGWTGNTIYF. The CDR3 region has the DNA TGTGCCAGCAGCGAGGGGACAGGGTGGACTGGAAACACCATATATTTT.

The gene calls are TRBV18 and TRBJ1-2; 8 bases fit TRBD1. CDR1 and CDR2 from the germline V gene are KGHSH and LQKENI. The CDR3 covers 13 residues. V dropped 3 bases and J dropped 5; count of bases not matched to a gene: 2. The CDR3 protein is CASSPDRAYGYTF. The CDR3 bases are TGTGCCAGCTCACCGGACAGGGCGTATGGCTACACCTTC.

The chain employs TRBV9 and TRBJ1-1; a weak D match, TRBD1 (5 bases). Germline V gene lookup returns CDR1 SGDLS and CDR2 YYNGEE. CDR3 length: 14 residues. V lost 4 bases and J lost 2, with 12 bases in between. Here the CDR3 reads CASSRTGGNTEAFF. CDR3 bases: TGTGCCAGCAGCAGAACCGGGGGTAACACTGAAGCTTTCTTT.

The chain joins TRBV5-4 to TRBJ2-5, with 9 bases lining up with TRBD1. CDR3 length equals 15 residues. CDR1 is SGHNT, CDR2 YYREEE, per germline (reference sequence). With 3 bases clipped from V and 2 bases from J, the junction kept 5 bases outside the gene matches. CDR3 residues: CASSSGTGRQETQYF. CDR3 DNA sequence: TGTGCCAGCAGCTCGGGGACAGGGCGTCAAGAGACCCAGTACTTC.

Details on this clone: This is likely a read error, given that the CDR3 carries no conserved phenylalanine or tryptophan at its end. The rearrangement joins TRBV19 to TRBJ2-7, with TRBD1 as a possible D gene (5 bases). Germline V gene sequence: CDR1 LNHDA, CDR2 SQIVND (reference sequence). Deletions cut 3 bases from V and 5 bases from J, with 14 bases between. The CDR3 contains 14 residues. CDR3 DNA: TGTGCCAGTAGTATGTATAGCAGGGTGCACGAGCAGTACCTC. Protein sequence: CASSMYSRVHEQYL.

This chain connects TRBV5-4 to TRBJ2-3; a weak D match, TRBD2 (6 bases). Trimming took 4 bases from V and 4 from J, leaving 10 bases between them. Germline CDR1 and CDR2: SGHNT and YYREEE (reference sequence). The CDR3 has 13 residues. CDR3 nucleotide sequence: TGTGCCAGCAGCGTACGGGACTCAGATACGCAGTATTTT. It codes for CASSVRDSDTQYF.

This clone appeared a few times. The chain joins TRBV19 to TRBJ2-1; 7 bases align to TRBD1. This CDR3 contains 13 residues. V shed 11 bases, J shed 4 bases, and the junction held 8 bases outside the gene matches. CDR1 is LNHDA and CDR2 is SQIVND in the germline V gene (reference sequence). The CDR3 is CAVRTGGYNEQFF. As DNA, the CDR3 is TGTGCCGTAAGGACAGGAGGATACAATGAGCAGTTCTTC.

In its sample, this clone was seen a few times. This sequence joins TRBV7-9 and TRBJ2-1; a possible D gene is TRBD2 (5 bases). The CDR3 has 16 amino acids. Germline V gene sequence: CDR1 SEHNR, CDR2 FQNEAQ (reference sequence). The V end was cut by 1 base, the J end by 5 bases, with 15 bases between. The CDR3 spells CASSLGHGVSDNEQFF. DNA of the CDR3: TGTGCCAGCAGCTTAGGTCACGGGGTGAGTGACAATGAGCAGTTCTTC. The variable domain in full, completed from reference TRBV7-9 and TRBJ2-1, reads DTGVSQNPRHKITKRGQNVTFRCDPISEHNRLYWYRQTLGQGPEFLTYFQNEAQLEKSRLLSDRFSAERPKGSFSTLEIQRTEQGDSAMYLCASSLGHGVSDNEQFFGPGTRLTVL.